The 2 T cell receptor beta chains below all came from one sample that was sequenced in a study of T cell clonotyping in hematopoietic cell transplantation. Data came from immunoSEQ multiplex PCR; TCRdb stores just in-frame clones and leaves some out. Of tens of thousands of clones in the sample, roughly 80% are singletons; the top ten hold 5.3%. Described time point: recipient sample about 28 days before transplant, after cytoreduction. The sequencing here drew on peripheral blood mononuclear cells, taken before stem cell transplant. The origin of the receptors is a man in his fifties or sixties with myelodysplastic syndrome. Some clones in this sample may be carry-over from other donors' samples.

In DNA form, the CDR3 reads TGTGCCAGTAGGGAGGAGCACAATGAGCAGTTCTTC. Translating it yields CASREEHNEQFF. The V and J genes are TRBV19 and TRBJ2-1; D might be TRBD2 (5 bases). CDR3 length: 12 residues. The germline CDR1 and CDR2 sequences are LNHDA and SQIVND (reference sequence). Trimming stripped 6 bases from V and 5 bases from J, with 8 bases between.

In regard to this clone: Other DNA sequences in this specimen translate into the identical CDR3. V is TRBV7-9 and J is TRBJ2-3; no firm D call. Trimming stripped 6 bases from V and 4 bases from J, with 11 bases between. The CDR3 runs 13 residues. CDR1 is SEHNR and CDR2 is FQNEAQ in the germline V gene (reference sequence). The DNA for the CDR3 is TGTGCCAGCAGTCCTAAGGGCCCAGATACGCAGTATTTT. As protein: CASSPKGPDTQYF.